The clone carrying this T cell receptor beta chain was counted a few times. Its antigen is not known. Between the trimmed V and J ends, which lost 5 bases and 2 bases, there was a span of 8 bases. In germline, CDR1 is SGHTA, CDR2 FQGTGA. The CDR3 has 13 residues. Combining a sample-barcoded 5' primer with a J-beta primer mix, a second PCR ran for roughly 7 to 12 cycles. Each sample provided no less than 2.5 million CDR3-containing paired-end reads. MiXCR, applied by TCRdb to the 5' RACE reads, yields one record per CDR3 protein. The table has under 1,100,000 distinct CDR3 sequences, under 30% seen once; the top ten hold 0.65% to 0.75%. The sample belongs to a study of blood T cells in healthy people across ages. Findings and caveats of the study: Diversity estimates from one million T cells were considered underestimates. Unsorted PBMC material precluded a definitive naive versus antigen-experienced comparison.

The same sample was also used in a study of T cells of mothers and their children. In that study: The sample comes from eight to ten healthy Caucasian donors: mothers and children.

Specimen: blood. The TCR was taken from a girl aged 2-10 years in good health. V gene TRBV7-3 combines with J gene TRBJ2-3; D call uncertain. CDR3 in amino acids: CASSLFDTDTQYF. The DNA for the CDR3 is TGTGCCAGCAGCCTCTTTGACACAGATACGCAGTATTTT.